Below are 22 T cell receptor beta chains sequenced from a single sample in a study of Ad26.COV2.S vaccination and SARS-CoV-2 variants. TCRdb's table, derived via immunoSEQ multiplex PCR, lists solely in-frame clones and lacks some. The sample includes 350,000 to 450,000 clones, 92% of them seen just once. The input for sequencing was peripheral blood, taken after recovery from COVID-19. The receptor set was obtained from a human donor who had recovered from COVID-19.

The chain joins TRBV27 to TRBJ2-2; D is ambiguous. Germline V gene data show CDR1 as MNHEY and CDR2 as SMNVEV (reference sequence). The CDR3 length is 11 residues. V gave up 4 bases and J gave up 8 bases, with 5 bases separating them. CDR3 in DNA: TGTGCCAGCAGTTCCAGGGGGGAGCTGTTTTTT. Protein product: CASSSRGELFF.

V usage is TRBV19 and J usage is TRBJ1-5; TRBD1 aligns across 11 bases. CDR1 and CDR2 (germline): LNHDA, SQIVND (reference sequence). Germline trimming cut 6 bases from V and 6 bases from J; bases unmatched to any gene: 10. The CDR3 length is 16 residues. The CDR3 reads CASRDRTGGSGQPQHF. Written as DNA, the CDR3 is TGTGCCAGTAGGGATAGGACAGGGGGCTCGGGTCAGCCCCAGCATTTT.

This clone appeared once. This rearrangement joins TRBV2 to TRBJ1-2, with TRBD1 identical over 7 bases. Germline CDR1 reads SNHLY; CDR2 reads FYNNEI. Trimming cost V 8 bases and J 3 bases; bases outside gene matches: 6. There are 13 residues in the CDR3. In DNA form, the CDR3 reads TGTGCCAGCTCTAGGGGGCTGGACTATGGCTACACCTTC. Protein sequence: CASSRGLDYGYTF.

This chain links TRBV9 with TRBJ1-1; perhaps TRBD1 as D (6 bases). The CDR3 loop spans 16 amino acids. The V end lost 3 bases, the J end lost 4 bases, and 19 bases lay between the germline ends. From germline, CDR1 is SGDLS and CDR2 YYNGEE. The CDR3 here is CASSARAQGHGTEAFF. The CDR3, as DNA: TGTGCCAGCAGCGCAAGAGCTCAGGGGCACGGCACTGAAGCTTTCTTT.

The chain has TRBV27 and TRBJ1-6, with D maybe TRBD1 (5 bases). CDR1 is MNHEY, CDR2 SMNVEV, per germline (reference sequence). Trimming stripped 6 bases from V and 0 bases from J, with 12 bases between. The CDR3 is 16 residues long. The CDR3 DNA reads as TGTGCCAGCAGCAGGGACGCCAGCTCCTATAATTCACCCCTCCACTTT. It codes for CASSRDASSYNSPLHF.

This chain joins TRBV5-4 and TRBJ2-5; possibly TRBD1 for D (5 bases). CDR1 SGHNT and CDR2 YYREEE come from the germline V gene (reference sequence). V was clipped by 2 bases and J by 5 bases, with 13 bases between them. The CDR3 runs 14 residues. This CDR3 reads CASSFSGATETQYF. DNA of the CDR3: TGTGCCAGCAGCTTCTCTGGGGCGACTGAGACCCAGTACTTC.

V is TRBV15 and J is TRBJ1-5; D uncertain. Germline V gene data show CDR1 as LNHNV and CDR2 as YYDKDF (reference sequence). The CDR3 length is 13 residues. The ends were cut back, 1 base at V and 7 bases at J, with 8 bases in the middle. The CDR3 loop reads CATSRALGQPQHF. CDR3 DNA sequence: TGTGCCACCAGCAGAGCCCTCGGGCAGCCCCAGCATTTT.

The chain recombines TRBV2 with TRBJ1-5; 8 bases agree with TRBD1. Germline CDR1 reads SNHLY; CDR2 reads FYNNEI. There are 15 residues in the CDR3. Losses at the gene ends were 4 bases for V and 6 bases for J; bases not matched to a gene: 8. CDR3 residues: CASSGQGLVGQPQHF. The CDR3, as DNA: TGTGCCAGCAGTGGACAGGGGCTTGTGGGTCAGCCCCAGCATTTT.

V and J are TRBV6-5 and TRBJ2-2; D not certain. Looked up from germline, CDR1 is MNHEY and CDR2 is SVGAGI. Trimming removed 9 bases at V and 6 bases at J, with 8 bases between. The CDR3 has 11 residues. CDR3 sequence reads: CARVRSGELFF. DNA of the CDR3: TGTGCCAGGGTTAGGTCCGGGGAGCTGTTTTTT.

This chain joins TRBV7-2 and TRBJ1-5, with D possibly TRBD1 on 6 matching bases. This CDR3 region has 15 residues. V lost 5 bases to trimming and J lost 6 bases, with 17 bases between them. The germline gives CDR1 SGHTA, CDR2 FQGNSA. The CDR3 DNA follows: TGTGCCAGCAGCCCACAGGGCGGAAATGGTCAGCCCCAGCATTTT. Amino acid sequence: CASSPQGGNGQPQHF.

The chain combines TRBV5-1 with TRBJ2-7; TRBD1 agrees at 8 bases. J gave up 1 base and V 0 bases, and 3 bases lay outside the gene matches. The CDR3 runs to 15 residues. The V gene's germline CDR1 is SGHRS and CDR2 YFSETQ. For the CDR3, the DNA is TGCGCCAGCAGCTTGGGGGACAGGAATTCCTACGAGCAGTACTTC. This translates into CASSLGDRNSYEQYF.

The chain uses TRBV28 and TRBJ2-7; 8 positions agree with TRBD1. The CDR3 has 13 residues. CDR1 is MDHEN and CDR2 is SYDVKM in the germline V gene. Trimming at V came to 8 bases and at J to 7 bases, leaving 10 bases not matched to a gene. This CDR3 reads CASGTGMLMEQYF. DNA of the CDR3: TGTGCCAGCGGGACAGGTATGCTCATGGAGCAGTACTTC.

This rearrangement joins TRBV5-1 to TRBJ2-7; D is unclear. CDR3 length equals 15 residues. V was trimmed by 0 bases and J by 0 bases, leaving 10 bases between them. Germline V gene lookup returns CDR1 SGHRS and CDR2 YFSETQ. The CDR3 DNA is TGCGCCAGCAGCTTGGATCCCGGAAGCTCCTACGAGCAGTACTTC. Its translation: CASSLDPGSSYEQYF.

This chain connects TRBV2 to TRBJ2-1; no clear D. CDR1 and CDR2 (germline): SNHLY, FYNNEI. This CDR3 comprises 16 residues. V lost 6 bases, J lost 4 bases, and 19 bases lay in between. The CDR3 DNA follows: TGTGCCAGCAGCCCTATGAGGCTCCCCCTTTACAATGAGCAGTTCTTC. It codes for CASSPMRLPLYNEQFF.

The rearrangement joins TRBV15 to TRBJ2-2; the D is unclear. The length of the CDR3 is 12 residues. V was pared by 8 bases and J by 4 bases, with 8 bases between. The germline gives CDR1 LNHNV, CDR2 YYDKDF (reference sequence). CDR3 in amino acids: CATVHSTGELFF. The CDR3 DNA follows: TGTGCCACCGTCCACAGCACCGGGGAGCTGTTTTTT.

The chain uses TRBV11-2 and TRBJ2-7; 8 positions match TRBD2. V dropped 7 bases and J dropped 5; count of bases not matched to a gene: 13. The CDR3 contains 15 residues. Germline lookup yields CDR1 SGHAT and CDR2 FQNNGV. CDR3 in DNA: TGTGCCAGCAACTCCCTCGGGGGGGGTTGGAACGAGCAGTACTTC. It is translated as CASNSLGGGWNEQYF.

J is TRBJ2-2 and V is TRBV7-8; the match to TRBD1 covers 9 bases. With 6 bases clipped from V and 5 bases from J, the junction kept 7 bases outside the gene matches. This CDR3 has 15 residues. Germline V lookup: CDR1 SGHVS, CDR2 FQNEAQ. This chain's CDR3 is CASRLQGARTGELFF. CDR3 sequence (DNA): TGTGCCAGCAGATTACAGGGGGCACGTACCGGGGAGCTGTTTTTT.

The chain couples TRBV7-9 to TRBJ2-3; the match to TRBD1 covers 9 bases. Unmatched junction bases numbered 18, after V lost 3 bases and J lost 5 bases. This CDR3 comprises 19 residues. Germline lookup yields CDR1 SEHNR and CDR2 FQNEAQ (reference sequence). The chain's CDR3 is CASSFQGQGINFLVDTQYF. CDR3 coding DNA: TGTGCCAGCAGCTTCCAAGGACAGGGGATTAATTTTTTAGTAGATACGCAGTATTTT. The whole variable domain, remainder taken from reference TRBV7-9 and TRBJ2-3, is DTGVSQNPRHKITKRGQNVTFRCDPISEHNRLYWYRQTLGQGPEFLTYFQNEAQLEKSRLLSDRFSAERPKGSFSTLEIQRTEQGDSAMYLCASSFQGQGINFLVDTQYFGPGTRLTVL.

The chain couples TRBV20-1 to TRBJ2-7; 10 bases agree with TRBD1. This CDR3 is 13 amino acids long. Per germline, CDR1 DFQATT and CDR2 SNEGSKA (reference sequence). V lost 3 bases, J lost 4 bases, and 3 bases stayed unmatched. CDR3: CSASRDRGYEQYF. CDR3 DNA sequence: TGCAGTGCTAGTCGGGACAGGGGATACGAGCAGTACTTC.

CDR3: CASSRPGTLSDTQYF. In DNA form, the CDR3 reads TGTGCCAGCAGCCGTCCCGGGACCCTGTCAGATACGCAGTATTTT. The V gene is TRBV3-1 (or the pseudogene TRBV3-2), the J gene TRBJ2-3; D is perhaps TRBD1 or TRBD2 (5 bases each). The V and J ends lost 4 bases and 4 bases respectively, with 15 bases between them. CDR3 size: 15 residues. Germline V gene lookup returns CDR1 LGHDT and CDR2 YNNKEL (reference sequence).

The rearrangement joins TRBV7-2 to TRBJ1-1; no clear D. CDR1 SGHTA and CDR2 FQGNSA come from the germline V gene. The CDR3 has 15 residues. Trimming removed 5 bases from V and 1 base from J, with 14 bases in between. CDR3 nucleotides: TGTGCCAGCAGCGCAACGCACAGTACGAACACTGAAGCTTTCTTT. Its protein is CASSATHSTNTEAFF.

Only one count was recorded for this clone. The J gene is TRBJ1-1, the V gene TRBV3-1 (or the pseudogene TRBV3-2); TRBD1 is a possible D gene (5 bases). The germline V gene has CDR1 LGHDT and CDR2 YNNKEL (reference sequence). The V end lost 4 bases, the J end lost 7 bases, and 10 bases lay between the germline ends. The CDR3 is 12 residues long. The CDR3 nucleotides are TGTGCCAGCAGCCCTGCGGGACTTGAAGCTTTCTTT. The encoded protein is CASSPAGLEAFF.